The entry that follows covers one TCR beta chain sequence. Donor samples were obtained from healthy Caucasian individuals from Russia, aged about 6 to 100. Isolation yielded PBMCs, at least 6 million per sample, in every case. CDR3 length: 14 amino acids. Alongside a J-beta primer mix, a sample-barcoded 5' primer served in a second PCR lasting about 7 to 11 cycles. TCRdb recomputed calls from the 5' RACE reads with MiXCR, one row per CDR3 protein. The data contain about 1 million distinct CDR3 sequences, around 27% of them seen just once; the ten biggest clones take up approximately 0.75%. The data belong to a study of blood T cells in healthy people across ages. The data also belong to a second study, concerning T cells of mothers and their children.

Sequences were obtained from blood. This chain uses TRBV21-1 with TRBJ2-7; the D call in the table, TRBD2, was not verified against the DNA. TRBV21-1 has pseudogene status. This clonotype was obtained from a girl between 2 and 10 years old in good health. The CDR3 bases are TGTGCCAGGTCAGGGATTAGGGAGTGGTACGAGCAGTACTTC. This gives the protein CARSGIREWYEQYF.